A single sample is the source of the 7 T cell receptor beta chains below, sequenced in a study of Ad26.COV2.S vaccination and SARS-CoV-2 variants. Treatment specified: 15 to 20 received Ad26.COV2.S at low or high dose, single or two shots; 5 received placebo; per-sample allocation not given. Material that was analyzed had been drawn on day 63 after the first vaccine or placebo injection. Sequencing used immunoSEQ multiplex PCR; TCRdb keeps in-frame clones, though not all of them. Of a few hundred thousand clones in the sample, roughly 91% were seen once. The starting material was peripheral blood, obtained in a trial of Ad26.COV2.S vaccine versus placebo. These receptors came from a person between 18 and 65 years old who received the Ad26.COV2.S COVID-19 vaccine or a placebo.

The rearrangement joins TRBV28 to TRBJ1-1; perhaps TRBD1 as D (6 bases). Germline CDR1 MDHEN, CDR2 SYDVKM. V shed 2 bases and J shed 4 bases, with 14 bases lying between them. The CDR3 is 15 residues long. CDR3 loop: CASSLPTGFGTEAFF. CDR3 sequence (DNA): TGTGCCAGCAGTTTACCAACAGGGTTCGGCACTGAAGCTTTCTTT.

The rearrangement joins TRBV7-2 to TRBJ2-3; no clear D. The CDR3 has 14 amino acids. CDR1 SGHTA and CDR2 FQGNSA come from the germline V gene. The V and J ends lost 4 bases and 3 bases respectively, with 11 bases between them. CDR3 sequence reads: CASSSLSATDTQYF. CDR3 coding DNA: TGTGCCAGCAGCTCCCTGAGTGCGACAGATACGCAGTATTTT.

Comment on this clone: This sample also contains other DNA sequences that code for the same CDR3. The CDR3 nucleotides read TGCAGTGCTAGTAGGGATCAGCCCCAGCATTTT. It is translated as CSASRDQPQHF. The rearrangement links TRBV20-1 to TRBJ1-5; D ambiguous. Trimming shortened V by 3 bases and J by 5 bases, and 5 bases separated the two germline ends. Per germline, CDR1 DFQATT and CDR2 SNEGSKA (reference sequence). The length of the CDR3 is 11 residues.

The genes are TRBV9 and TRBJ1-3, with D possibly matching TRBD1 (5 bases). V dropped 0 bases and J dropped 4 bases, with 11 bases sitting between them. Germline CDR1 is SGDLS and CDR2 is YYNGEE. CDR3 length: 15 amino acids. For the CDR3, the DNA is TGTGCCAGCAGCGTAGGAGGGGTAAGAGGAAACACCATATATTTT. Encoded protein: CASSVGGVRGNTIYF.

The V call is TRBV27, the J call TRBJ1-1; D not resolved. CDR3 length: 15 amino acids. Germline-derived CDR1 and CDR2 are MNHEY and SMNVEV (reference sequence). The V gene lost 2 bases and the J gene lost 3 bases, with 13 bases spanning the gap. The CDR3 is CASSLISETDTEAFF. The CDR3 region has the DNA TGTGCCAGCAGTTTAATTTCAGAAACAGACACTGAAGCTTTCTTT.

This rearrangement joins TRBV4-1 to TRBJ2-7; 9 positions match TRBD2. Per the germline V gene, CDR1 is MGHRA and CDR2 is YSYEKL. Trimming at V came to 1 base and at J to 1 base, leaving 2 bases not matched to a gene. The CDR3 has 15 residues. CDR3 residues: CASSQGSGSSYEQYF. The CDR3 nucleotides read TGCGCCAGCAGCCAAGGTAGCGGGAGTTCCTACGAGCAGTACTTC.

Details on this clone: Sequence at one end of the junction differs from germline and may be a read error. The chain is built from TRBV4-3 and TRBJ2-7, with 11 bases lining up with TRBD1. CDR3 length: 14 residues. CDR1 is LGHNA and CDR2 is YSLEER in the germline V gene. CDR3 sequence: CTSSPGQGAYEQYF. DNA of the CDR3: TGCACCAGCAGCCCGGGACAGGGGGCCTACGAGCAGTACTTC.